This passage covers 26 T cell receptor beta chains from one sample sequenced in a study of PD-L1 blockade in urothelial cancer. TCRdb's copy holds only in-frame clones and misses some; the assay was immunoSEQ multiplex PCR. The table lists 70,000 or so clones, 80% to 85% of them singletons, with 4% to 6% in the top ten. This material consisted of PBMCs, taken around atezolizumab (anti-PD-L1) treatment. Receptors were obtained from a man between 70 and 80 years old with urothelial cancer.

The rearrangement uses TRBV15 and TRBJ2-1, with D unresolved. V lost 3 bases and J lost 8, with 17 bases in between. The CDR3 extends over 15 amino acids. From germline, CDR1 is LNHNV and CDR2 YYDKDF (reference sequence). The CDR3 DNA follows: TGTGCCACCAGCAGTTACATTTGGCAGGCCGATGAGCAGTTCTTC. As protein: CATSSYIWQADEQFF.

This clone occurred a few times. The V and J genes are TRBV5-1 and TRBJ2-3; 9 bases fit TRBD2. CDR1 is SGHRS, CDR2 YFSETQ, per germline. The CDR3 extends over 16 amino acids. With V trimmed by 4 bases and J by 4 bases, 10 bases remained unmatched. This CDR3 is CASSRLAGQAPDTQYF. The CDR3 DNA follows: TGCGCCAGCAGCAGGCTAGCGGGACAAGCCCCAGATACGCAGTATTTT. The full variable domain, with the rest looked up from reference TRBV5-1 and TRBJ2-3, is KAGVTQTPRYLIKTRGQQVTLSCSPISGHRSVSWYQQTPGQGLQFLFEYFSETQRNKGNFPGRFSGRQFSNSRSEMNVSTLELGDSALYLCASSRLAGQAPDTQYFGPGTRLTVL.

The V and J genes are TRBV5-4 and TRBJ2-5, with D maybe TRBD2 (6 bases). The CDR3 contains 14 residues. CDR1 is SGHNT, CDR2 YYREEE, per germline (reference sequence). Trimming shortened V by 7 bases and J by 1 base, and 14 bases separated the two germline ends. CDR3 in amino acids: CASGQGGFQETQYF. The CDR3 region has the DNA TGTGCCAGCGGCCAAGGAGGGTTCCAAGAGACCCAGTACTTC.

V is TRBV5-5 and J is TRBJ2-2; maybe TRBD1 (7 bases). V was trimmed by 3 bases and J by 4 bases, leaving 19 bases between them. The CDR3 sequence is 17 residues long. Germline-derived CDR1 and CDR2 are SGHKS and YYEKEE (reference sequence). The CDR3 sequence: CASSSHGAGGGTGELFF. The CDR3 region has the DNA TGTGCCAGCAGCTCCCACGGGGCAGGGGGAGGCACCGGGGAGCTGTTTTTT.

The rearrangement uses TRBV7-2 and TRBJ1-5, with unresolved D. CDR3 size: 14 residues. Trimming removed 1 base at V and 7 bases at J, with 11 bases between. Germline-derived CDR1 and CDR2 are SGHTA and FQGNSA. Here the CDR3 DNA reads TGTGCCAGCAGCTTAGGTCCTCGGAGGCAGCCCCAGCATTTT. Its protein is CASSLGPRRQPQHF.

CDR3: CASSLVLAGAADTQYF. CDR3 sequence (DNA): TGTGCCAGCAGCTTGGTGCTAGCGGGAGCGGCGGATACGCAGTATTTT. This chain connects TRBV5-6 to TRBJ2-3; 10 bases match TRBD2. This CDR3 contains 16 residues. The V gene end was trimmed by 0 bases and the J gene end by 6 bases; junction bases not matched to a gene: 7. The germline CDR1 and CDR2 sequences are SGHDT and YYEEEE.

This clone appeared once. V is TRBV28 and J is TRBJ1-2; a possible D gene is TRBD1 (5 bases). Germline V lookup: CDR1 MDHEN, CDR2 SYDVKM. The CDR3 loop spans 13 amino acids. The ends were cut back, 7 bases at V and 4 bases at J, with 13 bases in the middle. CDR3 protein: CASMGREGYGYTF. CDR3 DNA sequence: TGTGCCAGCATGGGCAGGGAGGGCTATGGCTACACCTTC.

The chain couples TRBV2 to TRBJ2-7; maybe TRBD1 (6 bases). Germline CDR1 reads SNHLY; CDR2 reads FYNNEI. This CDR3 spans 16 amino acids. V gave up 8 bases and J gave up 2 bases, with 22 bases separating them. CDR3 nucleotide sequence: TGTGCCAGCTTCCCCACCCAGGGGCCAATTCCCTACGAGCAGTACTTC. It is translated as CASFPTQGPIPYEQYF.

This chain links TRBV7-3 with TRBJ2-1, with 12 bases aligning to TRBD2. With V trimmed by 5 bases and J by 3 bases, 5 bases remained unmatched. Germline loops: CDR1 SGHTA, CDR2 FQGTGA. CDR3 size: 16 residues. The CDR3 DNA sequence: TGTGCCAGCAGCGCCGGACTAGCGGGGTACTACAATGAGCAGTTCTTC. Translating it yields CASSAGLAGYYNEQFF.

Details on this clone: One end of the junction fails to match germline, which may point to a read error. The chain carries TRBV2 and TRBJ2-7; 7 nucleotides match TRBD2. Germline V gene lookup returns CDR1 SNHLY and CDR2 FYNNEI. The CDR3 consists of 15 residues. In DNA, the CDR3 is TGTGCCAGCAGGGAAGCTAGCGGTCCGTCCTACGAGCAGTACTTC. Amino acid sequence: CASREASGPSYEQYF.

This CDR3 reads CASSVGTSVRPLHF. In nucleotides, the CDR3 is TGTGCCAGCAGCGTCGGGACATCAGTAAGACCCCTCCACTTT. The V call is TRBV5-6, the J call TRBJ1-6; maybe TRBD1 (6 bases). The CDR3 is 14 residues long. V dropped 4 bases and J dropped 12 bases, with 17 bases sitting between them. Germline V gene sequence: CDR1 SGHDT, CDR2 YYEEEE.

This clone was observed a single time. The CDR3 sequence is CASSVLRDHSYEQYF. The DNA of the CDR3 is TGTGCCAGCAGCGTATTGCGGGACCACTCCTACGAGCAGTACTTC. This chain joins TRBV9 and TRBJ2-7; the D gene is possibly TRBD2 (6 bases). V lost 1 base, J lost 0 bases, and 11 bases lay in between. From germline, CDR1 is SGDLS and CDR2 YYNGEE. The CDR3 covers 15 residues.

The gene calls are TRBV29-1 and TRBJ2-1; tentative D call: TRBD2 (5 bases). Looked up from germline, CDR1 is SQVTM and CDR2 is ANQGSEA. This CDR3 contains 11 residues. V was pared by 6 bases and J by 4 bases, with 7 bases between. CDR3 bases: TGCAGCGTAGCGGTTTACAATGAGCAGTTCTTC. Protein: CSVAVYNEQFF.

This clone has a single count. The CDR3 reads CASKQREGVYEQYF. CDR3 DNA sequence: TGCGCCAGTAAACAGCGGGAGGGGGTCTACGAGCAGTACTTC. The V and J genes are TRBV5-1 and TRBJ2-7, with 10 nucleotides matching TRBD2. The germline CDR1 and CDR2 sequences are SGHRS and YFSETQ. This CDR3 has 14 amino acids. The junction had 8 bases not matched to a gene; V was cut back by 8 bases and J by 3 bases.

The CDR3 sequence is CASRRGAGGLDEQYF. The CDR3 coding sequence is TGCGCCAGCCGCCGTGGAGCGGGAGGGCTGGACGAGCAGTACTTC. The V and J genes are TRBV10-2 and TRBJ2-7, with 10 bases identical to TRBD2. The ends lost 8 bases at V and 5 bases at J; junction bases unmatched: 12. The germline gives CDR1 WSHSY, CDR2 SAAADI. The CDR3 is made up of 15 amino acids.

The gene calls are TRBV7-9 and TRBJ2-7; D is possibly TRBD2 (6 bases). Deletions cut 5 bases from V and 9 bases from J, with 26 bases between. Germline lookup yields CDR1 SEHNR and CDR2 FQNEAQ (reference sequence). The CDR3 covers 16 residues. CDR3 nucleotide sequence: TGTGCCAGCAGCCCTACTGGGGTAGCGGTATCGGGTGGGCAGTACTTC. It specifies CASSPTGVAVSGGQYF.

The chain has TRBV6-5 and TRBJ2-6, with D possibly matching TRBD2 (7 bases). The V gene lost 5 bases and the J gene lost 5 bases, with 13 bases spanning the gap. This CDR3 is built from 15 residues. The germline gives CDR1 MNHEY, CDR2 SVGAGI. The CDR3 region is CASSTRGGRANVLTF. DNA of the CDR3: TGTGCCAGCAGTACCCGCGGGGGCAGGGCCAACGTCCTGACTTTC.

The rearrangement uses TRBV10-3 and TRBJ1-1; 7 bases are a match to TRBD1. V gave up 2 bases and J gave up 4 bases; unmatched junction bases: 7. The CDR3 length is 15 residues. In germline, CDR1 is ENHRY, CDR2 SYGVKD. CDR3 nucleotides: TGTGCCATCAGTGAGGAACCAGGGGGTTCCACTGAAGCTTTCTTT. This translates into CAISEEPGGSTEAFF.

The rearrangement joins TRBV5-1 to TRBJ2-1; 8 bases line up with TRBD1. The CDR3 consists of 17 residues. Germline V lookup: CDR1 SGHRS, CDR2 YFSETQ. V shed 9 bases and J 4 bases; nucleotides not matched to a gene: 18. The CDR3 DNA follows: TGCGCCACCAAAGCCCCGTCCGGGACAGGCAAATACAATGAGCAGTTCTTC. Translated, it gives CATKAPSGTGKYNEQFF.

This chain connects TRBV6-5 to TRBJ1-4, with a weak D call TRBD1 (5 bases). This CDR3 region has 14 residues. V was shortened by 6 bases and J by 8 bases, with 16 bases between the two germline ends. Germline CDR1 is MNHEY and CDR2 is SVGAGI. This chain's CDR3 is CASSPGGGREKLFF. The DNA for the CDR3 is TGTGCCAGCAGCCCCGGGGGAGGGAGAGAAAAACTGTTTTTT.

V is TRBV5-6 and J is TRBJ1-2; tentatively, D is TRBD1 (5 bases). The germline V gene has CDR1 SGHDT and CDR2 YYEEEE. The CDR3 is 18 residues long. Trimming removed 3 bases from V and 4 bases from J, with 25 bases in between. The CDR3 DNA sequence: TGTGCCAGCAGCTCGGCAGTTACGACAGCCACCTGGGTCTATGGCTACACCTTC. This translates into CASSSAVTTATWVYGYTF.

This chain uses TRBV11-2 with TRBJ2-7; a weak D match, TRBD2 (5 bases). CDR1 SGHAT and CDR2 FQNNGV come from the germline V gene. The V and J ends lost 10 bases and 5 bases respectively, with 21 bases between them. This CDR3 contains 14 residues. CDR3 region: CATSVTSYLHEQYF. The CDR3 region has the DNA TGTGCCACTTCGGTAACTAGTTACTTGCACGAGCAGTACTTC.

The CDR3 region is CASRGVGDRGNEAFF. CDR3 nucleotides: TGTGCCAGCAGGGGGGTTGGAGACAGGGGGAATGAAGCTTTCTTT. The chain uses TRBV6-1 and TRBJ1-1, with 9 bases fitting TRBD1. Looked up from germline, CDR1 is MNHNS and CDR2 is SASEGT. The V and J ends lost 6 bases and 7 bases, in that order; junction bases with no gene match: 12. CDR3 length: 15 residues.

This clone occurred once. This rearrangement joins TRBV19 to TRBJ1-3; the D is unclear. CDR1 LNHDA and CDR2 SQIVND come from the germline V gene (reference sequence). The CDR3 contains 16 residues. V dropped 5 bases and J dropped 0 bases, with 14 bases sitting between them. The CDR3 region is CASSPVSSVSGNTIYF. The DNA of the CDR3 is TGTGCCAGTAGTCCCGTGTCCTCGGTCTCTGGAAACACCATATATTTT.

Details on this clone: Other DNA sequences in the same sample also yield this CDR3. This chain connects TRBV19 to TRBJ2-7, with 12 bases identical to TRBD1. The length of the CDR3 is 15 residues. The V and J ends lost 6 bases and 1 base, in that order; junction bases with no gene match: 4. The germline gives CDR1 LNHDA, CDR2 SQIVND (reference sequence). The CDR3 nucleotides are TGTGCCAGTAGGCCGGGACAGGGGGCTTCCTACGAGCAGTACTTC. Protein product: CASRPGQGASYEQYF.

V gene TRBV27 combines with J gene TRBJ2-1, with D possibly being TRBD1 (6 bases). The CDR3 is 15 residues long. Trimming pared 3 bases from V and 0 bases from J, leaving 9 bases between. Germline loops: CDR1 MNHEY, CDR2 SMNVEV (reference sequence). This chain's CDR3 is CASSFPGVSYNEQFF. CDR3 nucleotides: TGTGCCAGCAGTTTCCCAGGGGTCTCCTACAATGAGCAGTTCTTC.